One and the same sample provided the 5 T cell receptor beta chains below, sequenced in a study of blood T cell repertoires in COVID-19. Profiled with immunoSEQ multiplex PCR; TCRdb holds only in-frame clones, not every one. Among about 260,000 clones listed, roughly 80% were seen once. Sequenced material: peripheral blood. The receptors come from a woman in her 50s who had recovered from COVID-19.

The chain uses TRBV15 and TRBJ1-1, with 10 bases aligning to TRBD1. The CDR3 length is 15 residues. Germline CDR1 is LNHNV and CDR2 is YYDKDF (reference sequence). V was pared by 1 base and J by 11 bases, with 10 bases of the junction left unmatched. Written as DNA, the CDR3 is TGTGCCACCAGCAGAGGGAGTCGGACAGGGGGGGAGGCTTTCTTT. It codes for CATSRGSRTGGEAFF.

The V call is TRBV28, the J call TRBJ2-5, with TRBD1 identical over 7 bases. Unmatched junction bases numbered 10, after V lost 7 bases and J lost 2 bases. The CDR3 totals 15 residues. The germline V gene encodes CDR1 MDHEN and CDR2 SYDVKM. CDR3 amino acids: CASTRTGLIQETQYF. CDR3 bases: TGTGCCAGCACCCGGACAGGACTTATACAAGAGACCCAGTACTTC.

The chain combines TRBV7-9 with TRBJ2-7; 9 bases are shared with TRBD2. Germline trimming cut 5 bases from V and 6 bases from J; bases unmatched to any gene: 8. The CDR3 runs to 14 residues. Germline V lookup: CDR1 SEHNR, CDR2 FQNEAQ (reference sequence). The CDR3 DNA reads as TGTGCCAGCAGCGTAGTGGGACTAGCATCCGAGCAGTACTTC. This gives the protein CASSVVGLASEQYF.

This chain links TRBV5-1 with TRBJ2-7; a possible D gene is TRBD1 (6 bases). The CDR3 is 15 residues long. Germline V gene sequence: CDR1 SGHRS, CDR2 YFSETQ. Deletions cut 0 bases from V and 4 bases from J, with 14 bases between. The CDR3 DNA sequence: TGCGCCAGCAGCTTGGGAGGTTTTAGGGGGTACGAGCAGTACTTC. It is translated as CASSLGGFRGYEQYF.

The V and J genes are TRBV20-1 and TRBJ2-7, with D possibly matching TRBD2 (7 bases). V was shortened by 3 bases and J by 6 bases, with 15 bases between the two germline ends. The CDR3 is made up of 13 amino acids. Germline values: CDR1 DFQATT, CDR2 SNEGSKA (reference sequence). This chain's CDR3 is CSASPGGGSEQYF. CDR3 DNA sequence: TGCAGTGCTAGTCCGGGCGGGGGCTCCGAGCAGTACTTC.